Listed below are T cell receptor beta chains from one sample, sequenced in a study of tumor and adjacent non-tumor tissue in lung cancer. TCRdb re-analysed the multiplex PCR reads in MiXCR, keeping a single row per CDR3 protein. Of roughly 43,000 distinct CDR3 sequences listed, 60% are singletons. Sequencing input: distant non-tumor lung tissue. The receptors originated from a man aged 45-65 years with non-small cell lung cancer. The CDR3 runs from the conserved cysteine through the conserved F or W. Clone size appears in some rows only: once, few, many, or a class for an expanded clone.

CDR3aa: CASKGSGDSPLHF
j_gene: TRBJ1-6
abundance: many
v_gene: TRBV6-5

CDR3aa: CATCDRTSGRDEQFF
j_gene: TRBJ2-1
abundance: -
v_gene: TRBV24-1

CDR3aa: CASSTGNSPLHF
j_gene: TRBJ1-6
abundance: many
v_gene: TRBV6-5

CDR3aa: CSSRQWVGTDTQYF
j_gene: TRBJ2-3
abundance: many
v_gene: TRBV20-1

CDR3aa: CVSSQSDRGREKLFF
j_gene: TRBJ1-4
abundance: once
v_gene: TRBV5-1

CDR3aa: CASTTQASYNEQFF
j_gene: TRBJ2-1
abundance: few
v_gene: TRBV11-2

CDR3aa: CASSAGQEYGYTF
j_gene: TRBJ1-2
abundance: many
v_gene: TRBV5-4

CDR3aa: CASSSGTSGYNGQFF
j_gene: TRBJ2-1
abundance: -
v_gene: TRBV11-3

CDR3aa: CASRRQLNQPQHF
j_gene: TRBJ1-5
abundance: many
v_gene: TRBV28

CDR3aa: CAWNIGSTNSPLHF
j_gene: TRBJ1-6
abundance: few
v_gene: TRBV30

CDR3aa: CASSQVVTARYSTDTQYF
j_gene: TRBJ2-3
abundance: -
v_gene: TRBV4-2

CDR3aa: CAGTSTLATDTQYF
j_gene: TRBJ2-3
abundance: -
v_gene: TRBV6-1

CDR3aa: CASSPLEVNTGAFF
j_gene: TRBJ1-1
abundance: -
v_gene: TRBV28

CDR3aa: CASSPGSGLGNTIYF
j_gene: TRBJ1-3
abundance: many
v_gene: TRBV6-5

CDR3aa: CSASLSRAGHASYEQYF
j_gene: TRBJ2-7
abundance: -
v_gene: TRBV20-1

CDR3aa: CVSSRFLTDTQYF
j_gene: TRBJ2-3
abundance: -
v_gene: TRBV13

CDR3aa: CASNLAGGDAYEQYF
j_gene: TRBJ2-7
abundance: -
v_gene: TRBV12-3/TRBV12-4

CDR3aa: CASSFGGVSSYEQYF
j_gene: TRBJ2-7
abundance: many
v_gene: TRBV5-6

CDR3aa: CANSPGDYGYIF
j_gene: TRBJ1-2
abundance: -
v_gene: TRBV5-6

CDR3aa: CAVSVEGDEQYF
j_gene: TRBJ2-7
abundance: -
v_gene: TRBV10-3

CDR3aa: CASSSAGGTDTRYF
j_gene: TRBJ2-3
abundance: -
v_gene: TRBV7-9

CDR3aa: CASSRDSFYEQYF
j_gene: TRBJ2-7
abundance: few
v_gene: TRBV7-9

CDR3aa: CASSLNLADTGELFF
j_gene: TRBJ2-2
abundance: -
v_gene: TRBV5-1

CDR3aa: CASTPLRTGIQYF
j_gene: TRBJ2-4
abundance: -
v_gene: TRBV28

CDR3aa: CASSYGGLDSYEHYF
j_gene: TRBJ2-7
abundance: -
v_gene: TRBV6-6